The clone carrying this T cell receptor (beta chain) occurred many times. The antigen remains unidentified. These data belong to a study of human T cells and chemical hapten exposure. Unmatched junction bases numbered 3, after V lost 5 bases and J lost 5 bases. Germline V gene data show CDR1 as MNHNS and CDR2 as SASEGT. This CDR3 contains 14 residues. Overall study results and limits: With regard to DPC sensitization, TCRs above 1 in 1000 frequency did not change. Compared with pre-sensitization or healthy control sets, expanded TCRs clustered more.

TCRdb used MiXCR to reprocess the RACE reads, holding one entry per CDR3 protein. The repertoire holds about 39,000 distinct CDR3 sequences, with about an eighth as singletons. This sample's time point: pre-sensitization, week 0. Noted treatment: therapeutic diphenylcyclopropenone sensitization with weekly scalp DPC. The sample here was whole blood, taken in connection with sensitization to the hapten diphenylcyclopropenone (DPC). V usage is TRBV6-1 and J usage is TRBJ2-2, with TRBD1 matching 9 bases. The clonotype originates from a woman aged 25 to 39 with alopecia areata. Some clones in this sample may be carry-over from other donors' samples. DNA for the CDR3: TGTGCCAGCAGTCCACAGGGGGCGACCGGGGAGCTGTTTTTT. It yields the protein CASSPQGATGELFF.